Below, one TCR beta chain is given with its context. The target antigen is unknown. Described time point: blood 4 weeks post-SBRT, at nephrectomy. Treatment denoted: 15 Gy SBRT to primary tumor, nephrectomy 4 weeks later. Nephrectomy followed 15 Gy stereotactic body radiation by 4 weeks. This renal cell carcinoma was of the clear cell type. This sample is drawn from a study of radiation and T cells in renal cell carcinoma. Findings and limits, study-wide: Baseline intratumoral clonotype presence is unknown without pretreatment biopsies. In blood, top tumor clones expanded by 2 weeks, shrinking by 4.

Sequenced by immunoSEQ multiplex PCR; TCRdb stores in-frame clones only, minus some. The sample includes 60,000 to 95,000 clones, roughly 83% of them seen just once. The CDR3 sequence is 15 residues long. From germline, CDR1 is MGHRA and CDR2 YSYEKL. Between the trimmed V and J ends, which lost 4 bases and 1 base, there was a span of 13 bases. The rearrangement links TRBV4-1 to TRBJ1-1, with unresolved D. The source was blood, collected from a patient whose treatment included radiotherapy and nephrectomy. This TCR derives from a woman in her fifties or sixties with renal cell carcinoma. CDR3: CASSPIRRTNTEAFF. CDR3 sequence (DNA): TGCGCCAGCAGCCCCATCAGACGAACGAACACTGAAGCTTTCTTT.